This T cell receptor beta chain is from a study of T cells after posttransplantation cyclophosphamide. This table comes from immunoSEQ multiplex PCR, and its TCRdb copy is limited to in-frame clones, with some not included. Reported are around 34,000 clones, none seen only once; the ten largest carry less than 7.5%. V was pared by 8 bases and J by 2 bases, with 25 bases between. The germline CDR1 and CDR2 sequences are MDHEN and SYDVKM. This CDR3 is built from 19 residues. The sample holds many counts of this clone. Sequenced material: PBMCs. This TCR derives from a woman between 45 and 65 years old in good health and a related stem cell transplant donor. V is TRBV28 and J is TRBJ2-6, with D tentatively TRBD1 (6 bases). The CDR3 here is CASASTGQPLSAGANVLTF. DNA for the CDR3: TGTGCCAGCGCTTCGACGGGACAACCTCTATCCGCTGGGGCCAACGTCCTGACTTTC.